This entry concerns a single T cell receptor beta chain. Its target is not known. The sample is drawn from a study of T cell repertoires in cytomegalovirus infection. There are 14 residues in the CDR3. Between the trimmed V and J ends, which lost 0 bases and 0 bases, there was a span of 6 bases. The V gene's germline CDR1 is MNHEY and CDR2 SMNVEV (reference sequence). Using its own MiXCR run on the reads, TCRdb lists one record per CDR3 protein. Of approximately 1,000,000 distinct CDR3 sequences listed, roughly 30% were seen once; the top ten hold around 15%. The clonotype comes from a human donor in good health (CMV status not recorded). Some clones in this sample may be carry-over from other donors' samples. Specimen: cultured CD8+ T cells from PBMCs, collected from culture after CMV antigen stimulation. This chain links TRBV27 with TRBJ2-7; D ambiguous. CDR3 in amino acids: CASSLSDNSYEQYF. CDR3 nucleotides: TGTGCCAGCAGTTTATCAGACAACTCCTACGAGCAGTACTTC.